These 29 T cell receptor beta chains originate from one sample sequenced in a study of CD8+CD57+ T cells in acquired aplastic anemia. The authors sequenced patients whose flow cytometry had shown CD8+CD57+ cell expansion. Genomic DNA provided the template from which TCR beta VDJ and CDR3 profiles were obtained. TCRdb re-called the reads through MiXCR, storing one row per CDR3 protein. The repertoire consists of under 350,000 distinct CDR3 sequences, with around three fifths occurring once and the leading ten covering around 1.3%. Source material: sorted CD4+, CD8+, or CD8+CD57+ T cells (not recorded which) from PBMCs. The origin of the receptors is a human donor with aplastic anemia.

With regard to this clonotype: The junction departs from the called germline gene at one end, perhaps through a read error. The genes are TRBV5-1 and TRBJ2-5, with D perhaps matching TRBD1 (5 bases). Per germline, CDR1 SGHRS and CDR2 YFSETQ. The CDR3 has 13 amino acids. CDR3 region: CASDQDGQETQYF. The DNA for the CDR3 is TGCGCCAGCGACCAGGACGGACAAGAGACCCAGTATTTC.

This clonotype was found once. An end of the junction differs from the germline gene, which may be a read error. This chain links TRBV20-1 with TRBJ2-7; D possibly corresponds to TRBD1 (5 bases). The CDR3 contains 13 residues. CDR1 and CDR2 (germline): DFQATT, SNEGSKA (reference sequence). The chain's CDR3 is CSAREGVVYEQCF. The CDR3 DNA sequence: TGCAGTGCTAGAGAAGGGGTGGTCTACGAGCAGTGCTTC.

This clonotype was seen at least ten times. The genes are TRBV19 and TRBJ2-5, with 9 bases identical to TRBD1. Germline CDR1 and CDR2: LNHDA and SQIVND (reference sequence). The trim removed 5 bases at V and 9 bases at J, leaving 10 bases unmatched. The CDR3 is 14 amino acids. CDR3 nucleotides: TGTGCCAGTAGTTACCTACAGGGGGCGCGTCCCCAGTACTTC. Translating it yields CASSYLQGARPQYF.

To note about this clonotype: Relative to the germline gene, one junction end is altered; a read error may explain this. The J gene is TRBJ2-5, the V gene TRBV7-3; the D gene is possibly TRBD2 (6 bases). Germline-derived CDR1 and CDR2 are SGHTA and FQGTGA. This CDR3 is 17 amino acids long. CDR3 region: CASSLWEVNRPGETQHF. CDR3 DNA sequence: TGTGCCAGCAGCTTGTGGGAGGTCAATCGGCCCGGGGAGACCCAGCACTTC.

This chain joins TRBV2 and TRBJ1-5; TRBD1 aligns across 11 bases. The length of the CDR3 is 15 residues. J gave up 5 bases and V 6 bases, and 6 bases lay outside the gene matches. Germline CDR1 SNHLY, CDR2 FYNNEI. The CDR3 DNA reads TGTGCCAGCAGGCTCGGACAGGGGGCTGATCAGCCCCAGCATTTT. Residues: CASRLGQGADQPQHF.

As regards this clonotype: Mismatch with germline at one junction end may stem from a read error. V usage is TRBV20-1 and J usage is TRBJ2-5, with 11 bases lining up with TRBD1. Germline V gene data show CDR1 as DFQATT and CDR2 as SNEGSKA (reference sequence). There are 13 residues in the CDR3. CDR3 coding DNA: TGCAGTGCTAGGTGGACAGGGGGCGAGAGCCAGTACTTC. As protein: CSARWTGGESQYF.

This clonotype was recorded many times. The CDR3 sequence: CASYGPYNSPLHF. The CDR3, as DNA: TGCGCCAGTTACGGTCCCTATAATTCACCCCTCCACTTT. The J gene is TRBJ1-6, the V gene TRBV10-1; no definite D call. Between the trimmed V and J ends, which lost 9 bases and 2 bases, there was a span of 8 bases. Germline-derived CDR1 and CDR2 are WNHNN and SYGVQD (reference sequence). This CDR3 contains 13 residues.

This clonotype was counted ten times or more. Here the CDR3 reads CASSLGGSPEAFF. As DNA, the CDR3 is TGTGCCAGCAGTCTTGGGGGAAGCCCTGAAGCTTTCTTT. J is TRBJ1-1 and V is TRBV27; D perhaps matches TRBD1 (5 bases). V lost 5 bases, J lost 6 bases, and 13 bases lay in between. Per the germline V gene, CDR1 is MNHEY and CDR2 is SMNVEV (reference sequence). The CDR3 has 13 residues.

Ten or more counts support this clonotype. The rearrangement links TRBV5-6 to TRBJ2-5, with TRBD2 identical over 10 bases. Germline V gene sequence: CDR1 SGHDT, CDR2 YYEEEE. Trimming removed 2 bases from V and 5 bases from J; junction bases left unmatched: 9. The CDR3 is made up of 16 amino acids. The CDR3: CASSFSNPAGGETQYF. The CDR3 DNA is TGTGCCAGCAGCTTCAGTAACCCAGCGGGAGGGGAGACCCAGTACTTC. Drawing the rest from reference TRBV5-6 and TRBJ2-5, the complete variable domain is DAGVTQSPTHLIKTRGQQVTLRCSPKSGHDTVSWYQQALGQGPQFIFQYYEEEERQRGNFPDRFSGHQFPNYSSELNVNALLLGDSALYLCASSFSNPAGGETQYFGPGTRLLVL.

This clonotype has ten or more counts. V gene TRBV7-3 combines with J gene TRBJ2-1; D may correspond to TRBD1 or TRBD2 (5 bases each). In germline, CDR1 is SGHTA, CDR2 FQGTGA. V lost 1 base to trimming and J lost 8 bases, with 12 bases between them. The CDR3 is 14 residues long. Here the CDR3 reads CASSLISGSDEQFF. Written as DNA, the CDR3 is TGTGCCAGCAGCTTAATTTCAGGGAGCGATGAGCAGTTCTTC.

V usage is TRBV5-1 and J usage is TRBJ2-1; no clear D gene. The CDR3 contains 13 residues. V lost 0 bases to trimming and J lost 8 bases, with 9 bases between them. Germline loops: CDR1 SGHRS, CDR2 YFSETQ. CDR3 residues: CASSLAGDHEQFF. CDR3 in DNA: TGCGCCAGCAGCTTGGCCGGAGATCATGAGCAGTTCTTC.

At least ten counts were recorded for this clonotype. The CDR3 region is CASRPPRQAGIHEQYF. CDR3 sequence (DNA): TGTGCCAGCAGACCCCCTAGACAGGCGGGGATCCACGAGCAGTACTTC. The chain employs TRBV28 and TRBJ2-7; D may be TRBD1 or TRBD2 (6 bases each). Germline CDR1 reads MDHEN; CDR2 reads SYDVKM. CDR3 length: 16 residues. Trimming stripped 6 bases from V and 5 bases from J, with 23 bases between.

The chain recombines TRBV5-1 with TRBJ1-6; the match to TRBD1 covers 8 bases. The CDR3 has 14 residues. V trimming: 5 bases; J trimming: 8 bases; junction bases outside the gene matches: 6. Germline CDR1 SGHRS, CDR2 YFSETQ. The CDR3 sequence is CASRSVDRDSPLHF. The DNA for the CDR3 is TGCGCCAGCAGATCGGTGGACAGGGATTCACCCCTCCACTTT.

This clonotype showed up many times. The chain combines TRBV6-6 with TRBJ2-7, with TRBD1 matching over 10 bases. V shed 10 bases and J 5 bases; nucleotides not matched to a gene: 8. This CDR3 spans 13 amino acids. Per the germline V gene, CDR1 is MNHNY and CDR2 is SVGAGI (reference sequence). CDR3 nucleotides: TGTGCCACCCGACAGGGGGCGGCGGACGAGCAGTACTTC. This codes for CATRQGAADEQYF.

This clonotype was counted many times. The V and J genes are TRBV10-3 and TRBJ2-5; no clear D gene. Germline V gene sequence: CDR1 ENHRY, CDR2 SYGVKD. V lost 0 bases, J lost 4 bases, and 12 bases lay in between. The CDR3 spans 15 residues. CDR3 DNA: TGTGCCATCAGTGAGTCTAAGGGAACGGGAGAGACCCAGTACTTC. It translates to CAISESKGTGETQYF.

The table lists this clonotype with a few counts. The chain uses TRBV20-1 and TRBJ2-5; TRBD1 agrees at 10 bases. This CDR3 spans 14 amino acids. With 3 bases clipped from V and 7 bases from J, the junction kept 8 bases outside the gene matches. CDR1 is DFQATT and CDR2 is SNEGSKA in the germline V gene (reference sequence). CDR3: CSASRTGGSGTQYF. DNA for the CDR3: TGCAGTGCTAGTAGGACAGGGGGTAGTGGGACCCAGTACTTC.

This clonotype was detected many times. This sequence joins TRBV5-6 and TRBJ2-5; the match to TRBD2 covers 8 bases. The CDR3 is 16 residues long. Trimming removed 0 bases from V and 2 bases from J; junction bases left unmatched: 6. The germline V gene has CDR1 SGHDT and CDR2 YYEEEE. DNA of the CDR3: TGTGCCAGCAGCTTGGTAAGCGGGGGTTATCAAGAGACCCAGTACTTC. Protein sequence: CASSLVSGGYQETQYF.

Points on this clonotype: Given the absence of the conserved phenylalanine or tryptophan at the CDR3 end, a read error is likely. The rearrangement joins TRBV3-1 to TRBJ1-2; D is uncertain. Trimming took 5 bases from V and 4 from J, leaving 11 bases between them. The germline gives CDR1 LGHDT, CDR2 YNNKEL (reference sequence). The CDR3 spans 13 residues. The CDR3 coding sequence is TGTGCCAGCAGCGCCCAACAGATCTATGGCTACACCCTC. Protein sequence: CASSAQQIYGYTL.

This clonotype was counted many times. The chain uses TRBV15 and TRBJ2-5; 7 bases agree with TRBD2. Germline CDR1 and CDR2: LNHNV and YYDKDF (reference sequence). The CDR3 is 16 residues long. V was pared by 1 base and J by 2 bases, with 7 bases of the junction left unmatched. CDR3 bases: TGTGCCACCAGCAGAGGTTCTAGCGGAGTGCAAGAGACCCAGTACTTC. Translated, it gives CATSRGSSGVQETQYF.

V and J are TRBV12-3 or TRBV12-4 and TRBJ1-2; perhaps TRBD1 as D (5 bases). This CDR3 has 14 amino acids. Trimming stripped 6 bases from V and 6 bases from J, with 17 bases between. CDR3 sequence (DNA): TGTGCCAGCAGATCGACTAGCGGGGGGGATGGCTACACCTTC. It specifies CASRSTSGGDGYTF.

The chain recombines TRBV9 with TRBJ2-2; a weak D match, TRBD2 (6 bases). The CDR3 extends over 14 amino acids. CDR1 SGDLS and CDR2 YYNGEE come from the germline V gene. Trimming cost V 5 bases and J 8 bases, with 16 bases left between them. The CDR3 nucleotides read TGTGCCAGCAGTGTAAAGGAGGGGTCAGGGGAGCTGTTTTTT. Amino acids: CASSVKEGSGELFF.

V and J are TRBV7-6 and TRBJ2-3; 8 positions match TRBD2. The trim removed 1 base at V and 2 bases at J, leaving 8 bases unmatched. The CDR3 has 17 residues. CDR1 is SGHVS, CDR2 FNYEAQ, per germline. CDR3 DNA: TGTGCCAGCAGCTTAGTCGTTCGGGGGGGTTTCACAGATACGCAGTATTTT. Amino acid sequence: CASSLVVRGGFTDTQYF.

This chain connects TRBV10-2 to TRBJ1-2; possibly TRBD1 for D (6 bases). The CDR3 length is 17 residues. Trimming stripped 0 bases from V and 7 bases from J, with 21 bases between. Germline loops: CDR1 WSHSY, CDR2 SAAADI. CDR3 protein: CASSESNIRTALPGYTF. The CDR3 DNA reads as TGCGCCAGCAGTGAGTCAAATATTAGGACAGCTTTACCTGGCTACACCTTC.

The chain is built from TRBV6-1 and TRBJ2-7, with 10 bases matching TRBD2. From germline, CDR1 is MNHNS and CDR2 SASEGT. This CDR3 is 14 amino acids long. The V and J ends lost 8 bases and 5 bases, in that order; junction bases with no gene match: 9. The CDR3 region is CASASGTSVHEQYF. CDR3 in DNA: TGTGCCAGCGCGTCAGGGACTAGCGTCCACGAGCAGTACTTC.

Notes on this clonotype: In this CDR3 the conserved last residue, phenylalanine or tryptophan, is missing, so a read error is likely. It is unclear where the CDR3 begins or ends on the DNA, so no DNA is shown, and the CDR3 is as TCRdb lists it. The V and J genes are TRBV10-3 and TRBJ2-7; TRBD2 is the table's D call and was not checked against the DNA. Germline V gene data show CDR1 as ENHRY and CDR2 as SYGVKD. With termini counted, the CDR3 has 12 amino acids. The CDR3 sequence: CAISEGRREDGS.

The chain links TRBV6-5 to TRBJ2-1, with D tentatively TRBD1 (6 bases). Trimming cost V 4 bases and J 7 bases, with 11 bases left between them. This CDR3 contains 13 residues. Germline lookup yields CDR1 MNHEY and CDR2 SVGAGI. The CDR3 DNA reads as TGTGCCAGCAGTTTTATAAGGGGGAATGAGCAGTTCTTC. Protein product: CASSFIRGNEQFF.

V usage is TRBV20-1 and J usage is TRBJ2-7, with 13 bases that match TRBD2. Germline CDR1 is DFQATT and CDR2 is SNEGSKA (reference sequence). This CDR3 contains 15 residues. The junction had 7 bases not matched to a gene; V was cut back by 5 bases and J by 3 bases. CDR3 in amino acids: CSAFRTSGSSYEQYF. CDR3 DNA: TGCAGTGCTTTTCGGACTAGCGGGAGTAGCTACGAGCAGTACTTC.

In this sample, this clonotype turned up many times. The genes are TRBV2 and TRBJ1-6; D is uncertain. V lost 6 bases to trimming and J lost 4 bases, with 7 bases between them. This CDR3 comprises 13 residues. Germline CDR1 is SNHLY and CDR2 is FYNNEI. CDR3 DNA sequence: TGTGCCAGCAGGGGAGCGTATAATTCACCCCTCCACTTT. Translating it yields CASRGAYNSPLHF.

The chain combines TRBV10-3 with TRBJ2-5; TRBD1 might be the D (6 bases). This CDR3 is built from 14 residues. The V and J ends lost 5 bases and 3 bases respectively, with 13 bases between them. CDR1 and CDR2 from the germline V gene are ENHRY and SYGVKD. The CDR3 sequence: CAISTTGPEETQYF. CDR3 DNA: TGTGCCATCAGTACCACAGGGCCTGAAGAGACCCAGTACTTC.